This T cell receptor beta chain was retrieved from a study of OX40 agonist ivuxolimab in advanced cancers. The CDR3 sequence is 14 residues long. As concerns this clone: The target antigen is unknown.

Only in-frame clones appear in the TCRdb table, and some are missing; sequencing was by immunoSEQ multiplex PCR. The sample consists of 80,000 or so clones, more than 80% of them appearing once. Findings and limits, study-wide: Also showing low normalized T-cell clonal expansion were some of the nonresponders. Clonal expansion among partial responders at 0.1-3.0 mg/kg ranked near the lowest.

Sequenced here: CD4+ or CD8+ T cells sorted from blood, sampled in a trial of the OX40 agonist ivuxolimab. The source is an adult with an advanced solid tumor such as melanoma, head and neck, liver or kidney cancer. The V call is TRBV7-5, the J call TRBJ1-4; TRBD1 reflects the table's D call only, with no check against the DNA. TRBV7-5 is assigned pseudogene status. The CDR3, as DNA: TGTGCCAGAAGCTTCGGGACAGGGGATGAAAAACTGTTTTTT. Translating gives CARSFGTGDEKLFF.